A selection of T cell receptor beta chains follows, all from one sample in a study of blood T cell repertoires in COVID-19. TCRdb keeps only in-frame clones here, not all; method: immunoSEQ multiplex PCR. The sample has 150,000 to 200,000 clones, more than 80% seen once. Material for sequencing was peripheral blood. These receptors all come from a man in his sixties with acute or convalescent COVID-19. Both conserved end residues are part of each CDR3. A D gene is named only where the DNA matches it firmly. Clone size appears in some rows only: once, few, many, or a class for an expanded clone.

>14|TRBJ1-2|TRBD1|-|TRBV7-2
CASRTGGFNYGYTF
TGTGCCAGCAGGACAGGGGGCTTTAACTATGGCTACACCTTC
>14|TRBJ2-6|-|-|TRBV30
CAWSGGAGANVLTF
TGTGCCTGGAGTGGGGGGGCTGGGGCCAACGTCCTGACTTTC
>15|TRBJ2-3|TRBD2|-|TRBV6-5
CASTGLAGRTDTQYF
TGTGCCAGCACGGGACTAGCGGGCCGCACAGATACGCAGTATTTT
>18|TRBJ2-7|TRBD2|-|TRBV5-1
CASSLGAAAQRGAYEQYF
TGCGCCAGCAGCTTGGGGGCCGCTGCCCAGCGGGGGGCCTACGAGCAGTACTTC
>12|TRBJ2-7|TRBD1|-|TRBV10-3
CATGTGMAEQYF
TGTGCCACCGGGACAGGGATGGCCGAGCAGTACTTC
>15|TRBJ2-2|-|few|TRBV3-1/TRBV3-2
CASSQSGTNTGELFF
TGTGCCAGCAGCCAGTCAGGGACGAACACCGGGGAGCTGTTTTTT
>14|TRBJ2-2|TRBD2|-|TRBV30
CAWGGGRMAGELFF
TGTGCCTGGGGCGGGGGGCGGATGGCCGGGGAGCTGTTTTTT
>14|TRBJ1-1|-|-|TRBV5-1
CASSLSGQNTEAFF
TGCGCCAGCAGCTTGAGTGGGCAAAACACTGAAGCTTTCTTT
>14|TRBJ1-2|TRBD1|-|TRBV7-2
CASSYPGTGLFYTF
TGTGCCAGCAGCTACCCCGGGACAGGCCTTTTCTACACCTTC
>17|TRBJ1-1|TRBD1|-|TRBV4-2
CASSQGDRDRANTEAFF
TGTGCCAGCAGCCAAGGGGATCGGGACAGGGCGAACACTGAAGCTTTCTTT
>16|TRBJ2-7|-|few|TRBV7-9
CASSLGGGPGSYEQYF
TGTGCCAGCAGCTTAGGAGGAGGCCCTGGCTCCTACGAGCAGTACTTC
>15|TRBJ1-3|-|-|TRBV5-1
CASSLTGVSGNTIYF
TGCGCCAGCAGTCTCACGGGGGTCTCCGGAAACACCATATATTTT
>13|TRBJ1-2|-|-|TRBV10-2
CASSGQLDYGYTF
TGCGCCAGCAGTGGACAGCTAGACTATGGCTACACCTTC
>14|TRBJ1-2|-|-|TRBV19
CASSIGSGGYGYTF
TGTGCCAGTAGTATCGGTTCCGGGGGCTATGGCTACACCTTC
>11|TRBJ1-5|-|-|TRBV6-6
CASSSGQPQHF
TGTGCCAGCAGTAGCGGTCAGCCCCAGCATTTT
>14|TRBJ1-2|-|few|TRBV4-3
CASSQGREGYGYTF
TGCGCCAGCAGCCAAGGCAGGGAGGGCTATGGCTACACCTTC
>13|TRBJ2-2|-|-|TRBV4-2
CASRRTYGGELFF
TGTGCCAGCAGACGGACATACGGCGGGGAGCTGTTTTTT
>14|TRBJ1-2|-|-|TRBV5-1
CASSPGSQSYGYTF
TGCGCCAGCAGCCCAGGTAGTCAGAGCTATGGCTACACCTTC
>15|TRBJ1-3|TRBD1|-|TRBV15
CATSRDKTGANTIYF
TGTGCCACCAGCAGAGATAAAACAGGGGCAAACACCATATATTTT
>16|TRBJ1-4|-|-|TRBV4-3
CASSLTFFSTNEKLFF
TGCGCCAGCAGCCTTACCTTCTTCAGTACTAATGAAAAACTGTTTTTT
>12|TRBJ2-7|-|-|TRBV28
CASSVQGYEQYF
TGTGCCAGCAGTGTTCAGGGCTACGAGCAGTACTTC
>13|TRBJ1-5|TRBD1|few|TRBV2
CASSGQGSQPQHF
TGTGCCAGCAGTGGACAGGGTAGTCAGCCCCAGCATTTT
>12|TRBJ1-3|-|-|TRBV14
CASSRSGVTIYF
TGTGCCAGCAGCCGGTCAGGCGTAACCATATATTTT
>17|TRBJ1-5|TRBD1|-|TRBV19
CASTTDRGPYSNQPQHF
TGTGCCAGTACCACGGACAGGGGACCTTATAGCAATCAGCCCCAGCATTTT
>15|TRBJ2-3|TRBD2|-|TRBV27
CASSLSGTSVRQEYF
TGTGCCAGCAGTTTATCCGGGACTAGCGTTCGTCAAGAGTATTTT
>16|TRBJ1-6|-|-|TRBV5-8
CASSLFGGAKFSPLHF
TGTGCCAGCAGCTTGTTCGGGGGGGCGAAATTTTCACCCCTCCACTTT
>12|TRBJ1-2|-|-|TRBV6-1
CASSETRSGYTF
TGTGCCAGCAGTGAAACTAGGTCGGGCTACACCTTC
>16|TRBJ1-4|-|-|TRBV19
CASSIARVLRTEKLFF
TGTGCCAGTAGTATAGCCAGGGTTCTACGGACCGAAAAACTGTTTTTT
>15|TRBJ1-5|TRBD1|-|TRBV27
CASSPLGQGGQPQHF
TGTGCCAGCAGTCCTCTCGGACAGGGAGGGCAGCCCCAGCATTTT
>16|TRBJ1-1|TRBD1|-|TRBV10-3
CAISEGRGDFNTEAFF
TGTGCCATCAGTGAAGGCAGGGGGGATTTCAACACTGAAGCTTTCTTT
>13|TRBJ2-7|-|-|TRBV19
CASRDPSRREQYF
TGTGCCAGTAGAGATCCATCCCGGAGAGAGCAGTACTTC
>14|TRBJ1-4|-|-|TRBV27
CASSAGNRNEKLFF
TGTGCCAGCAGTGCAGGGAATCGGAATGAAAAACTGTTTTTT
>15|TRBJ2-1|-|-|TRBV5-1
CASSLAGYPYNEQFF
TGCGCCAGCAGCTTGGCCGGGTACCCCTACAATGAGCAGTTCTTC
>13|TRBJ1-4|TRBD1|-|TRBV5-5
CASRRTGPEKLFF
TGTGCCAGCAGAAGGACAGGGCCTGAAAAACTGTTTTTT
>14|TRBJ1-1|-|-|TRBV7-2
CASSLAAGNTEAFF
TGTGCCAGCAGCTTAGCGGCAGGAAACACTGAAGCTTTCTTT
>15|TRBJ1-1|TRBD1|-|TRBV19
CASSKDPGQGTEAFF
TGTGCCAGTAGTAAAGACCCGGGACAGGGGACTGAAGCTTTCTTT
>17|TRBJ2-2|-|-|TRBV7-8
CASSSSLGQSNTGELFF
TGTGCCAGCAGCTCCTCCCTTGGACAGTCGAACACCGGGGAGCTGTTTTTT
>14|TRBJ2-2|-|-|TRBV5-4
CASSFGQGTGELFF
TGTGCCAGCAGCTTTGGGCAGGGGACCGGGGAGCTGTTTTTT
>13|TRBJ1-2|-|-|TRBV12-3/TRBV12-4
CASSRRQAVGYTF
TGTGCCAGCAGCCGGAGACAGGCCGTGGGCTACACCTTC
>14|TRBJ2-7|-|-|TRBV5-1
CASSLGDMAYEQYF
TGCGCCAGCAGCTTGGGGGACATGGCCTACGAGCAGTACTTC
>17|TRBJ1-2|TRBD1|-|TRBV5-4
CASSLDGDRGGNYGYTF
TGTGCCAGCAGCTTGGACGGAGACAGGGGTGGGAACTATGGCTACACCTTC
>17|TRBJ1-5|-|-|TRBV18
CASSPSGGARGNQPQHF
TGTGCCAGCTCACCATCGGGGGGGGCGCGAGGCAATCAGCCCCAGCATTTT
>16|TRBJ1-2|-|-|TRBV19
CASSARTASSRYGYTF
TGTGCCAGTAGTGCTAGGACAGCCTCCTCAAGGTATGGCTACACCTTC
>14|TRBJ1-1|TRBD1|-|TRBV2
CASSDRGRGTEAFF
TGTGCCAGCAGCGACAGGGGTCGAGGCACTGAAGCTTTCTTT